The present T cell receptor beta chain was sequenced within a study of blood T cell repertoires in COVID-19. Study-wide context: The origin of the acute and convalescent COVID-19 samples was the United States, Italy and Spain. The cDNA or gDNA used as material had been derived from T cells, B-cell-depleted T cells, or PBMCs.

Trimming at V came to 6 bases and at J to 5 bases, leaving 10 bases not matched to a gene. From germline, CDR1 is MNHEY and CDR2 SVGAGI. The CDR3 covers 15 residues. Under the authors' procedure: How many nucleated cells were present was estimated from reference gene primer amplification. Clones were read by immunoSEQ multiplex PCR, and TCRdb kept only the in-frame ones, dropping some. V, J and clone size were drawn from that table, and D and trimming were deduced from the DNA. Altogether around 180,000 clones are present, 70% to 90% being singletons, with the ten largest covering around 2.5%. The TCR was taken from a man aged 40-49 years with active or convalescent COVID-19. This sequence joins TRBV6-5 and TRBJ1-2, with 9 positions matching TRBD1. The specimen sequenced was peripheral blood. As DNA, the CDR3 is TGTGCCAGCAGCTCCACGGGACAGGGAAGATATGGCTACACCTTC. This sequence encodes CASSSTGQGRYGYTF.